These 29 T cell receptor beta chains came from one sample sequenced in a study of T-cell reconstitution after alpha-beta-depleted transplantation in children. TCRbeta library preparation incorporated unique molecular identifiers. A single record per CDR3 protein comes from TCRdb applying MiXCR to the PCR reads. The table records hundreds of thousands of distinct CDR3 sequences, 10% to 15% of them present only once. The input for sequencing was PBMCs, mostly from graft donor cells, taken 360 days after TCRalphabeta/CD19-depleted stem cell transplant. Receptors were obtained from a male patient between 5 and 17 years old who had a stem cell transplant for acute myeloid leukemia, so the T cells may come from the graft donor.

This clonotype came up a few times. This chain links TRBV20-1 with TRBJ1-6, with unresolved D. V was shortened by 6 bases and J by 7 bases, with 10 bases between the two germline ends. Germline V gene sequence: CDR1 DFQATT, CDR2 SNEGSKA (reference sequence). The CDR3 runs 12 residues. The CDR3 sequence: CSASEGNSPLHF. The CDR3 DNA follows: TGCAGTGCCTCGGAAGGGAATTCACCCCTCCACTTT.

The chain uses TRBV12-3 or TRBV12-4 and TRBJ2-6, with a tentative D call TRBD1 (5 bases). Trimming pared 8 bases from V and 0 bases from J, leaving 14 bases between. The CDR3 extends over 16 amino acids. Here the CDR3 reads CASRLTVASGANVLTF. The CDR3 nucleotides are TGTGCCAGCCGATTGACAGTTGCCTCTGGGGCCAACGTCCTGACTTTC.

In this sample, this clonotype turned up a few times. The rearrangement uses TRBV18 and TRBJ2-1; 10 nucleotides match TRBD2. J was trimmed by 8 bases and V by 1 base; bases with no gene match: 5. In germline, CDR1 is KGHSH, CDR2 LQKENI. This CDR3 has 15 residues. As DNA, the CDR3 is TGTGCCAGCTCACCACGAGCGGGAGGGCCCGATGAGCAGTTCTTC. Translation: CASSPRAGGPDEQFF.

The chain combines TRBV28 with TRBJ2-7; D is perhaps TRBD2 (5 bases). The length of the CDR3 is 15 residues. V lost 0 bases and J 2 bases, leaving 11 bases between the germline ends. Germline V gene lookup returns CDR1 MDHEN and CDR2 SYDVKM. The CDR3 loop is CASSLWRVPTYEQYF. DNA of the CDR3: TGTGCCAGCAGTTTATGGAGGGTCCCTACCTACGAGCAGTACTTC.

The gene calls are TRBV25-1 and TRBJ2-7; D unresolved. Per the germline V gene, CDR1 is MGHDK and CDR2 is SYGVNS. CDR3 size: 10 residues. Trimming took off 10 bases at V and 2 bases at J, with 6 bases between the two ends. CDR3 in amino acids: CATGTYEQYF. The CDR3 nucleotides read TGTGCCACTGGGACCTACGAGCAGTACTTC.

Ten or more counts support this clonotype. The chain is built from TRBV4-3 and TRBJ2-3; 12 bases map to TRBD1. Trimming took 3 bases from V and 4 from J; bases not matched to a gene: 8. The CDR3 loop spans 17 amino acids. Germline V CDR1 and CDR2: LGHNA, YSLEER. The CDR3 region has the DNA TGCGCCAGCAGCCACCTCCCGGGACAGGGGGCCGCAGATACGCAGTATTTT. Protein: CASSHLPGQGAADTQYF.

Concerning this clonotype: Possible read error: a much larger clone is one base away. This chain connects TRBV2 to TRBJ2-1, with TRBD2 identical over 16 bases. The CDR3 covers 14 residues. The trim removed 9 bases at V and 8 bases at J, leaving 4 bases unmatched. The germline CDR1 and CDR2 sequences are SNHLY and FYNNEI. CDR3 in amino acids: CARGLAGGYYEQFF. Written as DNA, the CDR3 is TGTGCCAGGGGACTAGCGGGAGGGTACTATGAGCAGTTCTTC.

This chain joins TRBV20-1 and TRBJ2-5; D is undetermined. The CDR3 totals 14 residues. V lost 3 bases, J lost 4 bases, and 15 bases lay in between. Per germline, CDR1 DFQATT and CDR2 SNEGSKA (reference sequence). Here the CDR3 DNA reads TGCAGTGCTAGTAGGGCAGTAACGGGAGAGACCCAGTACTTC. It codes for CSASRAVTGETQYF.

This clonotype was counted only a few times. CDR3 sequence (DNA): TGTGCCAGCAGCCCCTTGTCGACTTCCTCCTACGAGCAGTACTTC. Translated: CASSPLSTSSYEQYF. The V call is TRBV7-9, the J call TRBJ2-7; D is unclear. The CDR3 covers 15 residues. Germline V lookup: CDR1 SEHNR, CDR2 FQNEAQ (reference sequence). V was pared by 5 bases and J by 0 bases, with 14 bases between.

This clonotype showed up many times. The V and J genes are TRBV5-1 and TRBJ2-2; D is uncertain. CDR1 and CDR2 from the germline V gene are SGHRS and YFSETQ. The V end was cut by 4 bases, the J end by 1 base, with 14 bases between. The CDR3 runs to 16 residues. The CDR3 bases are TGCGCCAGCAGCCTCCGGATGGGCTTGAACACCGGGGAGCTGTTTTTT. Translated, it gives CASSLRMGLNTGELFF.

This clonotype has just a few counts. The genes are TRBV6-1 and TRBJ2-1; 10 nucleotides agree with TRBD2. The trim removed 6 bases at V and 7 bases at J, leaving 6 bases unmatched. Germline loops: CDR1 MNHNS, CDR2 SASEGT. The length of the CDR3 is 14 residues. CDR3 region: CASRPTSGVNEQFF. The CDR3 DNA is TGTGCCAGCAGGCCAACTAGCGGGGTAAATGAGCAGTTCTTC.

This clonotype was detected a few times. This chain uses TRBV11-2 with TRBJ2-1; 8 positions match TRBD2. V shed 6 bases, J shed 6 bases, and the junction held 16 bases outside the gene matches. CDR1 and CDR2 (germline): SGHAT, FQNNGV. The CDR3 consists of 17 residues. The CDR3 nucleotides read TGTGCCAGCAGATCCACCCCCGGGACTAGGGTCGTCAATGAGCAGTTCTTC. It translates to CASRSTPGTRVVNEQFF.

The CDR3 DNA reads as TGTGCCAGCAGCTTAGATTGGCAAACAGATACGCAGTATTTT. Its protein is CASSLDWQTDTQYF. This sequence joins TRBV7-2 and TRBJ2-3; the D is unclear. Germline CDR1 SGHTA, CDR2 FQGNSA. V dropped 1 base and J dropped 3 bases, with 8 bases sitting between them. The CDR3 contains 14 residues.

This clonotype was recorded at least ten times. V is TRBV3-1 and J is TRBJ2-5; D gene uncertain. There are 13 residues in the CDR3. Per germline, CDR1 LGHDT and CDR2 YNNKEL (reference sequence). The V end was cut by 6 bases, the J end by 4 bases, with 12 bases between. The CDR3 nucleotides read TGTGCCAGCAGTCATGAGGACGTAGAGACCCAGTACTTC. As protein: CASSHEDVETQYF.

This clonotype has at least ten counts. The CDR3 reads CASSLDEYEQFF. The CDR3 DNA reads TGTGCCAGCAGCTTAGATGAGTATGAGCAGTTCTTC. J is TRBJ2-1 and V is TRBV7-9; D gene ambiguous. From germline, CDR1 is SEHNR and CDR2 FQNEAQ (reference sequence). The CDR3 extends over 12 amino acids. Deletions cut 1 base from V and 8 bases from J, with 6 bases between.

J is TRBJ2-3 and V is TRBV4-3; D unclear. Trimming removed 0 bases from V and 3 bases from J, with 13 bases in between. This CDR3 has 16 residues. CDR1 is LGHNA and CDR2 is YSLEER in the germline V gene. DNA for the CDR3: TGCGCCAGCAGCCAAGACGCCTTAATTGCGACAGATACGCAGTATTTT. Protein sequence: CASSQDALIATDTQYF.

The V gene is TRBV12-3 or TRBV12-4, the J gene TRBJ1-2; maybe TRBD1 (5 bases). V lost 2 bases and J lost 7, with 11 bases in between. The CDR3 is 13 amino acids. The CDR3 loop is CASSLWPGLGYTF. DNA for the CDR3: TGTGCCAGCAGTTTATGGCCGGGGCTTGGCTACACCTTC.

The CDR3 sequence is CASSLGARSAEAFF. CDR3 sequence (DNA): TGTGCCAGCAGCTTGGGGGCCCGTTCGGCTGAAGCTTTCTTT. This chain uses TRBV7-3 with TRBJ1-1; D may be TRBD1 (6 bases). Germline CDR1 reads SGHTA; CDR2 reads FQGTGA. V shed 3 bases and J shed 6 bases, with 14 bases lying between them. This CDR3 is built from 14 residues.

This clonotype was counted ten times or more. The J gene is TRBJ2-1, the V gene TRBV2; TRBD2 aligns across 8 bases. The CDR3 totals 14 residues. The J segment lost 10 bases and the V segment lost 6 bases, leaving 11 bases of the junction unmatched. Germline CDR1 reads SNHLY; CDR2 reads FYNNEI. CDR3 coding DNA: TGTGCCAGCAGGACCCTCGGACTAGCAGGCGAGCAGTTCTTC. It specifies CASRTLGLAGEQFF.

This clonotype was counted between two and nine times. V usage is TRBV24-1 and J usage is TRBJ2-5, with D perhaps matching TRBD1 (6 bases). The CDR3 has 15 amino acids. From germline, CDR1 is KGHDR and CDR2 SFDVKD. The V end was cut by 4 bases, the J end by 2 bases, with 13 bases between. The CDR3: CATSDQGLSQETQYF. The CDR3 nucleotides are TGTGCCACCAGTGACCAGGGGCTATCACAAGAGACCCAGTACTTC.

In this sample, this clonotype turned up a few times. CDR3 DNA: TGTGCCATCACCGAACTAGCGGGAGCGAGCGAGCAGTACTTC. This translates into CAITELAGASEQYF. V gene TRBV10-3 combines with J gene TRBJ2-7; TRBD2 aligns across 11 bases. Germline values: CDR1 ENHRY, CDR2 SYGVKD. The CDR3 contains 14 residues. With V trimmed by 7 bases and J by 6 bases, 8 bases remained unmatched.

The chain has TRBV25-1 and TRBJ2-5; D unclear. V lost 6 bases, J lost 2 bases, and 16 bases lay in between. The CDR3 spans 15 residues. The germline CDR1 and CDR2 sequences are MGHDK and SYGVNS. In DNA form, the CDR3 reads TGTGCCAGCAGCCCACGGTTGGTGGGACAAGAGACCCAGTACTTC. This sequence encodes CASSPRLVGQETQYF. Together with reference TRBV25-1 and TRBJ2-5, the CDR3 gives the full variable domain: EADIYQTPRYLVIGTGKKITLECSQTMGHDKMYWYQQDPGMELHLIHYSYGVNSTEKGDLSSESTVSRIRTEHFPLTLESARPSHTSQYLCASSPRLVGQETQYFGPGTRLLVL.

At least ten counts were recorded for this clonotype. The chain uses TRBV7-3 and TRBJ2-7; weak D call: TRBD1 (6 bases). CDR3 length: 13 residues. V lost 5 bases, J lost 1 base, and 9 bases lay in between. Germline V gives CDR1 SGHTA, CDR2 FQGTGA. As DNA, the CDR3 is TGTGCCAGCAGCCGAACAGGGTCCTACGAGCAGTACTTC. Encoded protein: CASSRTGSYEQYF.

This clonotype has a handful of counts. Written as DNA, the CDR3 is TGTGCCAGCAGTTTAGAGACCCTTGACAGCTACTATGGCTACACCTTC. Its protein product is CASSLETLDSYYGYTF. V and J are TRBV12-3 or TRBV12-4 and TRBJ1-2; TRBD1 is a possible D gene (5 bases). This CDR3 is 16 amino acids long. V lost 1 base and J lost 3, with 15 bases in between.

This chain connects TRBV10-3 to TRBJ2-5; 8 bases are a match to TRBD2. The germline V gene has CDR1 ENHRY and CDR2 SYGVKD. The CDR3 covers 15 residues. V dropped 3 bases and J dropped 4; count of bases not matched to a gene: 7. As DNA, the CDR3 is TGTGCCATCAGTGATCAGCGGGAGCGGGGAGAGACCCAGTACTTC. This codes for CAISDQRERGETQYF.

This clonotype was counted at least ten times. The rearrangement links TRBV7-3 to TRBJ2-1; 13 bases match TRBD2. This CDR3 comprises 17 residues. The V and J ends lost 3 bases and 1 base, in that order; junction bases with no gene match: 3. Germline V gene sequence: CDR1 SGHTA, CDR2 FQGTGA. The CDR3 protein is CASSLGLAGISYNEQFF. CDR3 in DNA: TGTGCCAGCAGCTTGGGACTAGCGGGAATTTCCTACAATGAGCAGTTCTTC.

The rearrangement uses TRBV6-2 or TRBV6-3 and TRBJ2-4; perhaps TRBD2 as D (5 bases). The CDR3 runs to 19 residues. Trimming removed 4 bases at V and 1 base at J, with 23 bases between. Germline V gene sequence: CDR1 MNHEY, CDR2 SVGEGT. CDR3 amino acids: CASSSAEFTGSRAKNIQYF. The CDR3 DNA sequence: TGTGCCAGCAGTTCCGCCGAGTTTACGGGGTCGAGGGCCAAAAACATTCAGTACTTC.

This clonotype occurred a few times. The rearrangement links TRBV29-1 to TRBJ1-1; D is unresolved. The CDR3 runs 13 residues. Trimming took 2 bases from V and 2 from J, leaving 9 bases between them. Looked up from germline, CDR1 is SQVTM and CDR2 is ANQGSEA. The CDR3 loop reads CSVEKPFNTEAFF. The CDR3 bases are TGCAGCGTTGAAAAGCCATTTAACACTGAAGCTTTCTTT.

This clonotype was seen a handful of times. The rearrangement uses TRBV7-8 and TRBJ2-1; no clear D. CDR1 and CDR2 (germline): SGHVS, FQNEAQ. This CDR3 contains 14 residues. With 7 bases removed from V and 4 bases from J, the gap between germline ends came to 14 bases. The CDR3 nucleotides are TGTGCCAGCATAATGGGTTTGGGGTACAATGAGCAGTTCTTC. It is translated as CASIMGLGYNEQFF.